This T cell receptor (beta chain) is from a study of T cells in tuberculosis. V was cut by 3 bases and J by 6 bases, with 6 bases left in between. The length of the CDR3 is 12 residues. CDR1 KGHSH and CDR2 LQKENI come from the germline V gene. Thawed, overnight-rested PBMC were stained with GMM-loaded CD1B tetramer, viability dye and anti-CD3, then sorted. CD1B tetramers were loaded with Rhodococcus equi-derived C32 glucose monomycolate. Method: immunoSEQ multiplex PCR; TCRdb's copy keeps in-frame clones and lacks some. In the table there are 50,000 or so clones, approximately 88% of which are singletons.

The TCR sequence derives from an adult woman with latent tuberculosis. This chain connects TRBV18 to TRBJ2-4; weak D call: TRBD2 (6 bases). The specimen sequenced was CD1b-GMM tetramer-negative cells sorted from PBMCs. CDR3 coding DNA: TGTGCCAGCTCACCGGAGGGAAACATTCAGTACTTC. Amino acid sequence: CASSPEGNIQYF.